These 14 T cell receptor beta chains came from one sample sequenced in a study of blood T cell repertoires in COVID-19. Assay: immunoSEQ multiplex PCR; the TCRdb copy retains only in-frame clones and omits some. The sample yields roughly 66,000 clones, about 89% seen once. The sample taken for sequencing was peripheral blood. These receptors all stem from a human donor in a cohort sampled during active COVID-19.

V usage is TRBV6-6 and J usage is TRBJ1-6, with no clear D. The ends were cut back, 6 bases at V and 8 bases at J, with 14 bases in the middle. The CDR3 spans 14 residues. Germline CDR1 MNHNY, CDR2 SVGAGI (reference sequence). The CDR3 region is CASREPDLDSPLHF. The CDR3 DNA sequence: TGTGCCAGCAGAGAACCAGATCTGGATTCACCCCTCCACTTT.

The chain joins TRBV11-2 to TRBJ2-1, with 13 bases fitting TRBD2. Germline lookup yields CDR1 SGHAT and CDR2 FQNNGV. This CDR3 is built from 19 residues. J lost 1 base, V lost 5 bases, and 11 bases had no gene match. In DNA, the CDR3 is TGTGCCAGCAGCCCCACAAGGGGACTAGCGGGGAGGTCCTACAATGAGCAGTTCTTC. It is translated as CASSPTRGLAGRSYNEQFF.

V gene TRBV19 combines with J gene TRBJ1-3; D might be TRBD1 (5 bases). Trimming cost V 6 bases and J 0 bases, with 15 bases left between them. The CDR3 is 16 amino acids. Germline V gene sequence: CDR1 LNHDA, CDR2 SQIVND (reference sequence). This CDR3 reads CASSPRGAISGNTIYF. Here the CDR3 DNA reads TGTGCCAGTAGCCCCCGCGGGGCCATCTCTGGAAACACCATATATTTT.

The chain carries TRBV20-1 and TRBJ2-5, with D tentatively TRBD1 (5 bases). Trimming removed 2 bases from V and 7 bases from J, with 8 bases in between. The CDR3 runs to 11 residues. Germline V gene lookup returns CDR1 DFQATT and CDR2 SNEGSKA (reference sequence). The DNA of the CDR3 is TGCAGTGCTAGAAGTAGGGGGACCCAGTACTTC. It encodes CSARSRGTQYF.

This chain uses TRBV19 with TRBJ2-7, with D maybe TRBD1 (5 bases). V gave up 3 bases and J gave up 6 bases, with 15 bases separating them. The CDR3 contains 14 residues. From germline, CDR1 is LNHDA and CDR2 SQIVND (reference sequence). The CDR3 here is CASSIAAGSPEQYF. In DNA form, the CDR3 reads TGTGCCAGTAGTATTGCGGCAGGGTCCCCCGAGCAGTACTTC. Full variable domain (remainder filled in from reference TRBV19 and TRBJ2-7): DGGITQSPKYLFRKEGQNVTLSCEQNLNHDAMYWYRQDPGQGLRLIYYSQIVNDFQKGDIAEGYSVSREKKESFPLTVTSAQKNPTAFYLCASSIAAGSPEQYFGPGTRLTVT.

The gene calls are TRBV6-6 and TRBJ1-1; D not resolved. Germline V gene data show CDR1 as MNHNY and CDR2 as SVGAGI (reference sequence). V lost 7 bases, J lost 2 bases, and 14 bases lay in between. The CDR3 is 14 amino acids. CDR3 loop: CASTNEVENTEAFF. The DNA of the CDR3 is TGTGCCAGCACTAACGAGGTAGAAAACACTGAAGCTTTCTTT.

The V gene is TRBV18, the J gene TRBJ2-2, with 7 bases that match TRBD1. The V segment lost 6 bases and the J segment 4 bases; nucleotides outside the gene matches: 11. Germline V gene sequence: CDR1 KGHSH, CDR2 LQKENI. The CDR3 consists of 16 residues. The chain's CDR3 is CASSLTQTGSTGELFF. DNA for the CDR3: TGTGCCAGCTCCCTAACCCAGACAGGGTCCACCGGGGAGCTGTTTTTT.

The CDR3 protein is CASRPLGGPNEKLFF. DNA of the CDR3: TGTGCCAGCAGGCCCCTGGGGGGGCCTAATGAAAAACTGTTTTTT. This chain uses TRBV28 with TRBJ1-4; perhaps TRBD1 as D (6 bases). This CDR3 is 15 amino acids long. Germline V gives CDR1 MDHEN, CDR2 SYDVKM. V shed 6 bases and J shed 3 bases, with 14 bases lying between them.

The V gene is TRBV4-2, the J gene TRBJ2-7; 9 positions match TRBD2. The CDR3 loop spans 14 amino acids. Germline CDR1 and CDR2: LGHNA and YNFKEQ. Losses at the gene ends were 1 base for V and 4 bases for J; bases not matched to a gene: 2. The CDR3 bases are TGTGCCAGCAGCCAAGTTAGCGGGAGTTACGAGCAGTACTTC. It codes for CASSQVSGSYEQYF.

The J gene is TRBJ1-1, the V gene TRBV5-1, with 8 nucleotides matching TRBD1. The V and J ends lost 2 bases and 2 bases, in that order; junction bases with no gene match: 2. The CDR3 spans 14 residues. The germline gives CDR1 SGHRS, CDR2 YFSETQ. The CDR3 loop is CASSLGTGNTEAFF. CDR3 nucleotide sequence: TGCGCCAGCAGCTTAGGGACAGGCAACACTGAAGCTTTCTTT.

The gene calls are TRBV2 and TRBJ1-1; 10 nucleotides agree with TRBD1. V was pared by 7 bases and J by 1 base, with 3 bases of the junction left unmatched. The CDR3 is 14 amino acids. CDR1 and CDR2 from the germline V gene are SNHLY and FYNNEI. The CDR3 here is CASNRDRGNTEAFF. DNA for the CDR3: TGTGCCAGCAACCGGGACAGGGGGAACACTGAAGCTTTCTTT.

V gene TRBV5-1 combines with J gene TRBJ1-2; D perhaps matches TRBD1 (5 bases). Germline-derived CDR1 and CDR2 are SGHRS and YFSETQ. Between the trimmed V and J ends, which lost 5 bases and 4 bases, there was a span of 18 bases. The CDR3 has 15 residues. The CDR3 loop is CASRPNPTGSYGYTF. CDR3 nucleotide sequence: TGCGCCAGCAGGCCTAACCCAACAGGTTCCTATGGCTACACCTTC.

The genes are TRBV11-3 and TRBJ2-3, with 10 positions matching TRBD2. The ends lost 1 base at V and 2 bases at J; junction bases unmatched: 6. The germline gives CDR1 SGHNT, CDR2 YENEEA. The CDR3 length is 17 residues. CDR3 nucleotide sequence: TGTGCCAGCAGCTTAGGAGCTAGCGGGGGCCACACAGATACGCAGTATTTT. Translated, it gives CASSLGASGGHTDTQYF.

The V gene is TRBV11-2, the J gene TRBJ2-7, with 7 bases lining up with TRBD1. The V segment lost 1 base and the J segment 2 bases; nucleotides outside the gene matches: 2. There are 14 residues in the CDR3. Germline V gene sequence: CDR1 SGHAT, CDR2 FQNNGV. The CDR3 DNA sequence: TGTGCCAGCAGCTTAGGACAGGGTACCTACGAGCAGTACTTC. As protein: CASSLGQGTYEQYF.